The rows below give T cell receptor beta chains drawn from one sample of a study of CD8+ T cells in alopecia areata. Measured with immunoSEQ multiplex PCR; TCRdb has only the in-frame clones, and not every one. The sample carries approximately 160,000 clones, approximately 60% recorded once. The sample consisted of CD4+ T cells sorted from blood, taken at week 24, from a patient treated with tofacitinib. Receptors originate from a human donor with alopecia areata. CDR3s include the opening cysteine and the closing phenylalanine or tryptophan. D genes are given only for firm matches. Some rows mark clone size as missing; the rest say once, few, many or name a class of expanded clone.

clone_size	v_call	j_call	d_call	cdr3_length	cdr3_nt	cdr3_aa
-	TRBV7-8	TRBJ2-6	-	19	TGTGCCAGCAGCTTATCGCACAGGGAGATTTACTCTGGGGCCAACGTCCTGACTTTC	CASSLSHREIYSGANVLTF
-	TRBV7-9	TRBJ1-5	-	12	TGTGCCAGCAGCTTCGATGGCCAGCCCCAGCATTTT	CASSFDGQPQHF
-	TRBV5-1	TRBJ2-3	-	14	TGCGCCAGCAGCTTGGATAAGAGCACAGATACGCAGTATTTT	CASSLDKSTDTQYF
-	TRBV11-2	TRBJ2-4	-	15	TGTGCCAGCAGCTCGGGACCCGGGACGGGAAACATTCAGTACTTC	CASSSGPGTGNIQYF
-	TRBV6-5	TRBJ2-2	-	16	TGTGCCAGCAGTTACAAGATCAGCATTAACACCGGGGAGCTGTTTTTT	CASSYKISINTGELFF
-	TRBV5-1	TRBJ2-5	-	13	TGCGCCAGCAGCTTGTCCCCTCAAGAGACCCAGTACTTC	CASSLSPQETQYF
-	TRBV29-1	TRBJ1-1	-	11	TGCAGCGTTGATGAGACCGGCGGAGCTTTCTTT	CSVDETGGAFF
-	TRBV7-9	TRBJ2-7	-	13	TGTGCCAGCAGCCTACGAGCCCAATACGAGCAGTACTTC	CASSLRAQYEQYF
few	TRBV7-8	TRBJ1-2	TRBD1	16	TGTGCCAGCAGCCCAAGGACAGGGGGCGCCTTCACCGGCTACACCTTC	CASSPRTGGAFTGYTF
-	TRBV7-9	TRBJ2-2	TRBD1	14	TGTGCCAGCCGCAGGGGGACAGACACCGGGGAGCTGTTTTTT	CASRRGTDTGELFF
-	TRBV7-8	TRBJ1-2	-	15	TGTGCCAGCAGTTCGACTTGGACAGCTGGAGTTGGCTACACCTTC	CASSSTWTAGVGYTF
-	TRBV7-8	TRBJ2-5	TRBD1	15	TGTGCCAGCAGAACAAGGACAGGGGGCATAGAGACCCAGTACTTC	CASRTRTGGIETQYF